The next 16 T cell receptor beta chains were all read from a single sample in a study of Ad26.COV2.S vaccination and SARS-CoV-2 variants. Sequenced by immunoSEQ multiplex PCR; TCRdb stores in-frame clones only, minus some. The data show roughly 700,000 clones, with about 90% seen just once and nearly 1.5% held by the top ten. Described treatment: around 19 received Ad26.COV2.S at low or high dose, single or two shots; a few received placebo; per-sample allocation not given. Sampling was performed 63 days after the first vaccine or placebo injection. This sample comprised peripheral blood, obtained in a trial of Ad26.COV2.S vaccine versus placebo. These receptors were obtained from a person between 18 and 60 years old who received the Ad26.COV2.S COVID-19 vaccine or a placebo.

This chain joins TRBV7-2 and TRBJ2-2, with TRBD2 matching over 8 bases. V was clipped by 5 bases and J by 1 base; unmatched bases: 3. There are 15 residues in the CDR3. Germline lookup yields CDR1 SGHTA and CDR2 FQGNSA. This CDR3 is CASSGRGVNTGELFF. The CDR3 coding sequence is TGTGCCAGCAGCGGGCGGGGGGTGAACACCGGGGAGCTGTTTTTT.

The chain has TRBV30 and TRBJ2-4, with 7 bases aligning to TRBD2. Per the germline V gene, CDR1 is GTSNPN and CDR2 is SVGIG (reference sequence). J gave up 0 bases and V 1 base, and 12 bases lay outside the gene matches. This CDR3 is 18 amino acids long. The CDR3 region has the DNA TGTGCCTGGAGTGGCGCTAGCGGAGGTGATCTAGCCAAAAACATTCAGTACTTC. Amino acids: CAWSGASGGDLAKNIQYF.

This chain connects TRBV6-5 to TRBJ2-7, with 7 bases lining up with TRBD1. V gave up 7 bases and J gave up 3 bases; unmatched junction bases: 6. The CDR3 extends over 13 amino acids. Per germline, CDR1 MNHEY and CDR2 SVGAGI. CDR3 in DNA: TGTGCCAGCACCCTGGGACAGAGCTACGAGCAGTACTTC. Residues: CASTLGQSYEQYF.

In DNA, the CDR3 is TGTGCCAGCAGCCAAGCCAGGACTGTGACCGGTACCGGGGAGCTGTTTTTT. Translated: CASSQARTVTGTGELFF. The chain couples TRBV3-1 (or the pseudogene TRBV3-2) to TRBJ2-2, with D perhaps matching TRBD2 (5 bases). The CDR3 sequence is 17 residues long. Between the trimmed V and J ends, which lost 1 base and 5 bases, there was a span of 17 bases. CDR1 and CDR2 (germline): LGHDT, YNNKEL (reference sequence).

The chain uses TRBV7-2 and TRBJ2-1; 7 nucleotides match TRBD2. Per the germline V gene, CDR1 is SGHTA and CDR2 is FQGNSA. This CDR3 comprises 16 residues. Trimming at V came to 5 bases and at J to 2 bases, leaving 9 bases not matched to a gene. The CDR3, as DNA: TGTGCCAGCAGCCCGCAAGGGCGGGGGACCTACAATGAGCAGTTCTTC. The encoded protein is CASSPQGRGTYNEQFF.

J is TRBJ1-6 and V is TRBV19; D might be TRBD1 (5 bases). V was cut by 11 bases and J by 7 bases, with 18 bases left in between. The CDR3 loop spans 14 amino acids. Germline CDR1 reads LNHDA; CDR2 reads SQIVND (reference sequence). In DNA, the CDR3 is TGTGCCTCCGGGACGGACTACCCCAATTCACCCCTCCACTTT. Translating it yields CASGTDYPNSPLHF.

J is TRBJ2-7 and V is TRBV25-1; 12 bases agree with TRBD2. CDR1 is MGHDK, CDR2 SYGVNS, per germline. V lost 3 bases to trimming and J lost 4 bases; unmatched junction nucleotides: 4. This CDR3 spans 15 amino acids. In DNA, the CDR3 is TGTGCCAGCAGTGACCCGACTAGCGGGAGATACGAGCAGTACTTC. The encoded protein is CASSDPTSGRYEQYF.

The genes are TRBV13 and TRBJ1-1; D unclear. Germline assignment: CDR1 PRHDT and CDR2 FYEKMQ (reference sequence). V lost 0 bases, J lost 2 bases, and 10 bases lay in between. This CDR3 is 15 amino acids long. The CDR3, as DNA: TGTGCCAGCAGCTTAGGGGCCAGGCTAAACACTGAAGCTTTCTTT. Amino acid sequence: CASSLGARLNTEAFF.

In DNA, the CDR3 is TGTGCCACCAGTGATTCGTTCTACAATGAGCAGTTCTTC. Its protein product is CATSDSFYNEQFF. J is TRBJ2-1 and V is TRBV24-1; D is unresolved. CDR1 and CDR2 from the germline V gene are KGHDR and SFDVKD. V was shortened by 2 bases and J by 3 bases, with 4 bases between the two germline ends. The CDR3 has 13 residues.

The CDR3: CASSQVGTGRNTIYF. Here the CDR3 DNA reads TGCGCCAGCAGCCAAGTGGGTACAGGCAGAAACACCATATATTTT. The rearrangement links TRBV4-3 to TRBJ1-3, with D perhaps TRBD1 (5 bases). The V and J ends lost 1 base and 5 bases respectively, with 12 bases between them. The CDR3 spans 15 residues. Germline CDR1 is LGHNA and CDR2 is YSLEER.

This clone was detected only a few times. The chain uses TRBV12-3 or TRBV12-4 and TRBJ2-3; D not resolved. Trimming removed 6 bases at V and 0 bases at J, with 4 bases between. The CDR3 length is 12 residues. The CDR3 loop reads CASRLSTDTQYF. CDR3 bases: TGTGCCAGCAGACTGAGCACAGATACGCAGTATTTT.

Comments on this clone: Other nucleotide sequences from this sample produce the same CDR3. Here the CDR3 DNA reads TGTGCCAGCAGTTTACAGACTAACACTGAAGCTTTCTTT. Translating gives CASSLQTNTEAFF. The chain couples TRBV12-3 or TRBV12-4 to TRBJ1-1, with D hard to call. V lost 2 bases and J lost 2, with 6 bases in between. CDR3 size: 13 residues.

The chain links TRBV5-1 to TRBJ1-5, with D perhaps TRBD1 (5 bases). The CDR3 has 15 amino acids. Trimming stripped 1 base from V and 5 bases from J, with 13 bases between. Looked up from germline, CDR1 is SGHRS and CDR2 is YFSETQ. This CDR3 is CASSLQGGVYQPQHF. The CDR3 region has the DNA TGCGCCAGCAGCTTGCAGGGAGGGGTATATCAGCCCCAGCATTTT.

The chain uses TRBV7-8 and TRBJ2-2; 8 bases align to TRBD1. Germline V gene sequence: CDR1 SGHVS, CDR2 FQNEAQ. Trimming removed 5 bases from V and 7 bases from J; junction bases left unmatched: 6. This CDR3 region has 14 residues. DNA of the CDR3: TGTGCCAGCAGCGGGGGACAGGCGGGCGGGGAGCTGTTTTTT. Protein sequence: CASSGGQAGGELFF.

This clone turned up a few times. J is TRBJ1-6 and V is TRBV4-2; D gene ambiguous. Trimming pared 6 bases from V and 9 bases from J, leaving 15 bases between. Germline V lookup: CDR1 LGHNA, CDR2 YNFKEQ. The CDR3 extends over 14 amino acids. This chain's CDR3 is CASSPQRDSSPLHF. The CDR3, as DNA: TGTGCCAGCAGTCCCCAGAGGGATAGTTCACCCCTCCACTTT.

The chain couples TRBV14 to TRBJ1-2, with unresolved D. The length of the CDR3 is 13 residues. Germline CDR1 and CDR2: SGHDN and FVKESK. Trimming stripped 0 bases from V and 8 bases from J, with 10 bases between. The chain's CDR3 is CASSQDRRLGYTF. The CDR3, as DNA: TGTGCCAGCAGCCAAGACAGGCGATTGGGCTACACCTTC.